Given below is one T cell receptor (beta chain) in context. Its antigen is undetermined. The data were taken from a study of T cells in Graves' hyperthyroidism and ophthalmopathy. Findings and caveats of the study: Blood also contained most expanded thyroid clonotypes above 0.001. In simple terms, a model built on 13 V-J features told ophthalmopathy apart from stable hyperthyroidism.

Trimming took off 5 bases at V and 3 bases at J, with 15 bases between the two ends. The CDR3 loop spans 14 amino acids. The germline CDR1 and CDR2 sequences are SGHRS and YFSETQ. RNA transcripts provided the source from which TCR beta CDR3 regions were amplified. The primer set for the first-round RT-PCR of the TCR CDR3 was HTBI. Using its own MiXCR run on the multiplex PCR reads, TCRdb lists one record per CDR3 protein. This sample has 500,000 to 550,000 distinct CDR3 sequences, with around 20% found just once. The V and J genes are TRBV5-1 and TRBJ2-7; perhaps TRBD1 as D (8 bases). The sequenced sample was blood. The receptor's source is a man in his forties with Graves' ophthalmopathy. CDR3 region: CASRTGGEHYEQYF. CDR3 bases: TGCGCCAGCAGAACAGGGGGGGAACACTACGAGCAGTACTTC.